Listed here are 10 T cell receptor beta chains from one sample, sequenced in a study of cytomegalovirus exposure and HLA in healthy donors. Primers for the PCR totalled 60 Vbeta and 13 Jbeta. Repertoires were generated with immunoSEQ multiplex PCR, while TCRdb's copy carries only in-frame clones and drops some. The sample lists more than 200,000 clones; about 83% were seen once. Sequencing was done on a sample of PBMCs. All receptors derive from a girl aged 5 to 17 in good health and CMV-seronegative.

This chain joins TRBV7-2 and TRBJ1-1; 10 positions match TRBD1. J was trimmed by 4 bases and V by 5 bases; bases with no gene match: 4. Germline assignment: CDR1 SGHTA and CDR2 FQGNSA. The CDR3 runs 14 residues. CDR3 in DNA: TGTGCCAGCAGCCCTTGGACAGGGGGCACTGAAGCTTTCTTT. This codes for CASSPWTGGTEAFF.

The chain joins TRBV10-3 to TRBJ2-7; no clear D. This CDR3 region has 14 residues. The ends were cut back, 2 bases at V and 3 bases at J, with 11 bases in the middle. Germline V CDR1 and CDR2: ENHRY, SYGVKD. The DNA for the CDR3 is TGTGCCATCAGTGAGACGAGTCTCAACTACGAGCAGTACTTC. This codes for CAISETSLNYEQYF.

A note on this clone: A junction boundary mismatches the germline segment, possibly from a read error. The chain employs TRBV7-9 and TRBJ2-7; 9 bases map to TRBD1. The CDR3 sequence is 15 residues long. Per germline, CDR1 SEHNR and CDR2 FQNEAQ (reference sequence). The chain's CDR3 is CSSSPMGQGSYEQYF. The CDR3 nucleotides read TGTTCCAGCAGCCCCATGGGACAGGGATCCTACGAGCAGTACTTC.

The chain couples TRBV9 to TRBJ2-1; TRBD2 might be the D (7 bases). The CDR3 is 15 amino acids. Per germline, CDR1 SGDLS and CDR2 YYNGEE. Trimming took off 3 bases at V and 2 bases at J, with 12 bases between the two ends. The CDR3 coding sequence is TGTGCCAGCAGCGAGGGGCGGGGGCCCTACAATGAGCAGTTCTTC. Translation gives CASSEGRGPYNEQFF.

The J gene is TRBJ1-1, the V gene TRBV27; tentative D call: TRBD1 (6 bases). Germline values: CDR1 MNHEY, CDR2 SMNVEV (reference sequence). There are 14 residues in the CDR3. Trimming left V 7 bases short and J 2 bases short, with 14 bases between. CDR3 DNA: TGTGCCAGCACCCACTCGACAGGAAACACTGAAGCTTTCTTT. Its protein is CASTHSTGNTEAFF.

This chain connects TRBV11-2 to TRBJ2-3; the D gene is possibly TRBD2 (5 bases). This CDR3 region has 17 residues. Germline-derived CDR1 and CDR2 are SGHAT and FQNNGV. Trimming removed 5 bases at V and 0 bases at J, with 18 bases between. The CDR3 sequence is CASSLRTGMASTDTQYF. The CDR3 region has the DNA TGTGCCAGCAGCCTCCGAACGGGAATGGCGAGCACAGATACGCAGTATTTT.

This chain links TRBV2 with TRBJ2-1, with D possibly TRBD1 on 6 matching bases. CDR3 length: 14 amino acids. Germline CDR1 reads SNHLY; CDR2 reads FYNNEI. Trimming left V 6 bases short and J 5 bases short, with 14 bases between. The DNA of the CDR3 is TGTGCCAGCAGCGTAATTCAGGGGAACAATGAGCAGTTCTTC. Protein sequence: CASSVIQGNNEQFF. Combining the CDR3 with reference TRBV2 and TRBJ2-1 gives the whole variable domain EPEVTQTPSHQVTQMGQEVILRCVPISNHLYFYWYRQILGQKVEFLVSFYNNEISEKSEIFDDQFSVERPDGSNFTLKIRSTKLEDSAMYFCASSVIQGNNEQFFGPGTRLTVL.

The rearrangement uses TRBV5-6 and TRBJ1-1, with 7 bases fitting TRBD1. The ends lost 5 bases at V and 0 bases at J; junction bases unmatched: 4. This CDR3 spans 14 amino acids. Germline lookup yields CDR1 SGHDT and CDR2 YYEEEE. CDR3 amino acids: CASRPGQVNTEAFF. DNA of the CDR3: TGTGCCAGCAGACCTGGACAGGTGAACACTGAAGCTTTCTTT.

This clone was observed a few times. This chain uses TRBV6-5 with TRBJ2-7; D is undetermined. The CDR3 runs 14 residues. Deletions cut 0 bases from V and 0 bases from J, with 6 bases between. Germline V gene sequence: CDR1 MNHEY, CDR2 SVGAGI. The CDR3: CASSYSFNSYEQYF. The CDR3 nucleotides read TGTGCCAGCAGTTACTCGTTCAACTCCTACGAGCAGTACTTC.

The V call is TRBV19, the J call TRBJ1-1; D is unclear. The CDR3 has 12 amino acids. The germline V gene has CDR1 LNHDA and CDR2 SQIVND (reference sequence). The V gene lost 3 bases and the J gene lost 9 bases, with 11 bases spanning the gap. Written as DNA, the CDR3 is TGTGCCAGTAGTATTTACCTCGGGAAAGCTTTCTTT. Its protein is CASSIYLGKAFF.